The 15 T cell receptor beta chains below come from one sample, sequenced in a study of cytomegalovirus exposure and HLA in healthy donors. PCR used 60 Vbeta primers and 13 Jbeta primers. Data came from immunoSEQ multiplex PCR; TCRdb stores just in-frame clones and leaves some out. The table shows about 160,000 clones, with about 85% occurring only once. Material for sequencing was PBMCs. These receptors were obtained from a man aged 50-59 years in good health and CMV-seropositive.

The chain carries TRBV7-3 and TRBJ2-1; 10 bases map to TRBD2. V gave up 2 bases and J gave up 9 bases; unmatched junction bases: 7. Germline-derived CDR1 and CDR2 are SGHTA and FQGTGA. The CDR3 extends over 15 amino acids. CDR3 sequence reads: CASSLVGTSASEQFF. CDR3 bases: TGTGCCAGCAGCTTAGTGGGGACTAGCGCGTCTGAGCAGTTCTTC.

The rearrangement links TRBV10-3 to TRBJ1-1; D is ambiguous. Per the germline V gene, CDR1 is ENHRY and CDR2 is SYGVKD. The CDR3 loop spans 12 amino acids. Between the trimmed V and J ends, which lost 6 bases and 6 bases, there was a span of 11 bases. The CDR3 DNA sequence: TGTGCCATCAGGGGCCCTGAACCTGAAGCTTTCTTT. It specifies CAIRGPEPEAFF.

The chain has TRBV27 and TRBJ2-2; 10 nucleotides line up with TRBD1. V was clipped by 2 bases and J by 4 bases; unmatched bases: 10. CDR1 and CDR2 (germline): MNHEY, SMNVEV (reference sequence). The CDR3 runs to 18 residues. CDR3 sequence reads: CASSLTGTGAPGTGELFF. CDR3 in DNA: TGTGCCAGCAGTTTAACCGGGACAGGGGCCCCGGGCACCGGGGAGCTGTTTTTT.

This clone was found a few times. The sample carries other DNA sequences with the same CDR3. The chain is built from TRBV5-1 and TRBJ2-7; tentatively, D is TRBD1 (6 bases). Germline loops: CDR1 SGHRS, CDR2 YFSETQ. The CDR3 covers 14 residues. V was cut by 4 bases and J by 1 base, with 12 bases left in between. The DNA for the CDR3 is TGCGCCAGCAGCACCGGACAGCTTTCCTACGAGCAGTACTTC. It specifies CASSTGQLSYEQYF.

This chain uses TRBV28 with TRBJ1-4; a weak D match, TRBD1 (6 bases). The CDR3 sequence is 16 residues long. The germline V gene encodes CDR1 MDHEN and CDR2 SYDVKM. Trimming left V 3 bases short and J 0 bases short, with 11 bases between. The chain's CDR3 is CASSFWTEATNEKLFF. CDR3 coding DNA: TGTGCCAGCAGTTTCTGGACAGAGGCAACTAATGAAAAACTGTTTTTT.

CDR3 nucleotide sequence: TGTGCCAGCAGCCACTGGGGGGCCTACAATGAGCAGTTCTTC. This gives the protein CASSHWGAYNEQFF. The gene calls are TRBV5-8 and TRBJ2-1; D possibly corresponds to TRBD2 (6 bases). Germline CDR1 SGHTS, CDR2 YDEGEE. The ends were cut back, 4 bases at V and 2 bases at J, with 10 bases in the middle. The CDR3 consists of 14 residues.

In its sample, this clone was seen a few times. V is TRBV7-2 and J is TRBJ1-2; tentative D call: TRBD1 (6 bases). V was clipped by 3 bases and J by 4 bases, with 12 bases between them. The germline V gene has CDR1 SGHTA and CDR2 FQGNSA. This CDR3 contains 14 residues. This CDR3 is CASSFGQFLYGYTF. The CDR3 nucleotides are TGTGCCAGCAGCTTCGGACAGTTCCTCTATGGCTACACCTTC.

This chain joins TRBV7-6 and TRBJ2-5; perhaps TRBD1 as D (6 bases). The CDR3 consists of 12 residues. The germline CDR1 and CDR2 sequences are SGHVS and FNYEAQ. With 4 bases removed from V and 7 bases from J, the gap between germline ends came to 10 bases. CDR3 protein: CASSSGVATQYF. Written as DNA, the CDR3 is TGTGCCAGCAGCTCAGGGGTCGCGACCCAGTACTTC.

The chain links TRBV7-3 to TRBJ2-3; 8 bases are shared with TRBD1. The ends lost 5 bases at V and 6 bases at J; junction bases unmatched: 4. The CDR3 has 13 amino acids. Germline CDR1 is SGHTA and CDR2 is FQGTGA. DNA for the CDR3: TGTGCCAGCAGCCTGGGGACAGGCGATACGCAGTATTTT. Translated: CASSLGTGDTQYF. Full variable domain (outside the CDR3, taken from reference TRBV7-3 and TRBJ2-3): GAGVSQTPSNKVTEKGKYVELRCDPISGHTALYWYRQSLGQGPEFLIYFQGTGAADDSGLPNDRFFAVRPEGSVSTLKIQRTERGDSAVYLCASSLGTGDTQYFGPGTRLTVL.

The V and J genes are TRBV9 and TRBJ2-1; 14 bases map to TRBD2. This CDR3 is 16 amino acids long. V lost 1 base to trimming and J lost 6 bases; unmatched junction nucleotides: 3. Germline CDR1 and CDR2: SGDLS and YYNGEE. CDR3 in DNA: TGTGCCAGCAGCGTATTGACTAGCGGGGGGGCCAATGAGCAGTTCTTC. This encodes CASSVLTSGGANEQFF.

This chain uses TRBV28 with TRBJ1-5; 7 bases are a match to TRBD1. J gave up 2 bases and V 4 bases, and 2 bases lay outside the gene matches. The CDR3 consists of 14 residues. The germline gives CDR1 MDHEN, CDR2 SYDVKM. CDR3 sequence reads: CASSSTGGNQPQHF. DNA for the CDR3: TGTGCCAGCAGTTCTACAGGGGGCAATCAGCCCCAGCATTTT. Looking up the rest from reference TRBV28 and TRBJ1-5 gives the full variable domain: DVKVTQSSRYLVKRTGEKVFLECVQDMDHENMFWYRQDPGLGLRLIYFSYDVKMKEKGDIPEGYSVSREKKERFSLILESASTNQTSMYLCASSSTGGNQPQHFGDGTRLSIL.

The chain joins TRBV19 to TRBJ2-7, with 10 bases matching TRBD1. The ends lost 6 bases at V and 1 base at J; junction bases unmatched: 3. Germline assignment: CDR1 LNHDA and CDR2 SQIVND (reference sequence). This CDR3 contains 14 residues. This chain's CDR3 is CASSRDRGSYEQYF. The CDR3 DNA reads TGTGCCAGTAGCCGGGACAGGGGATCCTACGAGCAGTACTTC.

This clone has more than one count but fewer than ten. The V gene is TRBV14, the J gene TRBJ2-3; D perhaps matches TRBD1 (6 bases). Germline CDR1 reads SGHDN; CDR2 reads FVKESK. The length of the CDR3 is 15 residues. Trimming removed 4 bases at V and 3 bases at J, with 14 bases between. DNA for the CDR3: TGTGCCAGCAGCCGAATCAGGGGTATGACAGATACGCAGTATTTT. Its translation: CASSRIRGMTDTQYF.

This clone has a handful of counts. The V gene is TRBV9, the J gene TRBJ1-1; 10 positions match TRBD1. CDR3 size: 16 residues. V was clipped by 0 bases and J by 3 bases; unmatched bases: 5. The V gene's germline CDR1 is SGDLS and CDR2 YYNGEE. DNA of the CDR3: TGTGCCAGCAGCGTAGACCCTGGACAGGGGGACACTGAAGCTTTCTTT. Translation: CASSVDPGQGDTEAFF.

The chain is built from TRBV28 and TRBJ2-7; 9 nucleotides align to TRBD1. Germline CDR1 and CDR2: MDHEN and SYDVKM. This CDR3 has 14 amino acids. Trimming cost V 1 base and J 7 bases; bases outside gene matches: 5. Here the CDR3 reads CASSLYRGLGEQYF. CDR3 in DNA: TGTGCCAGCAGTTTATACAGGGGGCTGGGGGAGCAGTACTTC. Looking up the rest from reference TRBV28 and TRBJ2-7 gives the full variable domain: DVKVTQSSRYLVKRTGEKVFLECVQDMDHENMFWYRQDPGLGLRLIYFSYDVKMKEKGDIPEGYSVSREKKERFSLILESASTNQTSMYLCASSLYRGLGEQYFGPGTRLTVT.